A single TCR beta chain is shown here with its context. The V and J ends lost 6 bases and 3 bases, in that order; junction bases with no gene match: 11. Germline V lookup: CDR1 MNHNS, CDR2 SASEGT. The CDR3 extends over 15 amino acids. From CD4+ cells came CD45RA+ naive and CD45RA-negative memory subsets. The data were taken from a study of shared clonotypes between healthy human individuals. Study at large: Two women and three men aged 18 to 49 served as donors.

Tens of thousands of T cell genomes (roughly 0.2 ug DNA) went into each sorted-subset replicate. Sequenced by immunoSEQ multiplex PCR; TCRdb stores in-frame clones only, minus some. The data show more than 2 million clones, over 85% seen once. This TCR came from a man aged 18 to 30 in good health. Sequenced material: naive CD4+ T cells sorted from blood. Subset meaning: CD45RA+ positively selected. The chain links TRBV6-1 to TRBJ2-7; 7 bases align to TRBD1. CDR3 coding DNA: TGTGCCAGCAGAGACGCCCCGGGACAGAGCTACGAGCAGTACTTC. As protein: CASRDAPGQSYEQYF.